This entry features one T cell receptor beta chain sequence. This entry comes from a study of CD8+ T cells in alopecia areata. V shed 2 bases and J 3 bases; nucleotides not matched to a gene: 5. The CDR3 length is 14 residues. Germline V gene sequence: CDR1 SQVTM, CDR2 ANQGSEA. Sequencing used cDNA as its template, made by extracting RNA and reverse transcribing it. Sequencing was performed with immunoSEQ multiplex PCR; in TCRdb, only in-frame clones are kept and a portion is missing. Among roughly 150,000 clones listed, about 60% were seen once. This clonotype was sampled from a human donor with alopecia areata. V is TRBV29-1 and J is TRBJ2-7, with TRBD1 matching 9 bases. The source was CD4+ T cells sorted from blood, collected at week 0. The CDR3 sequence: CSVEPGTGIYEQYF. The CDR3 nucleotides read TGCAGCGTTGAACCCGGGACAGGGATCTACGAGCAGTACTTC.